Following are 24 T cell receptor delta chains from one sample sequenced in a study of gamma-delta chains in newborns, infants, children (dated by TCRdb to between 2018 and 2021). Sequencing relied on an Illumina MiSeq. Via CATT, TCRdb reprocessed the public reads, and rows with identical DNA were then joined. A total of about 8,500 delta-chain clones appear in this sample, 3% to 4% of them only once. Of the sample, over 15% is held by the ten largest clones. Input material: blood. Receptors originate from a child who was a newborn, infant or young child, either healthy, febrile or measles-vaccinated (not recorded which).

As regards this clone: TCRdb and the translated DNA give different amino acids at residue 15; the protein presented here is the one translated from the DNA. The chain employs TRDV2 and TRDJ3, with 10 bases aligning to TRDD3. The CDR3 is made up of 18 amino acids. The V gene's germline CDR1 is GEAIGNYY and CDR2 EKD. The CDR3 bases are TGTGCCTGTGACACCGGGGGATACGTATCCTGGGACACCCGACGGATGTTTTTC. This codes for CACDTGGYVSWDTRRMFF.

In its sample, this clone was seen a few times. Mismatch with germline at one junction end may stem from a read error. Distinct nucleotide sequences in the sample also encode this CDR3. The chain recombines TRDV2 with TRDJ3; 10 nucleotides line up with TRDD3. The CDR3 is 17 residues long. CDR1 is GEAIGNYY, CDR2 EKD, per germline. This CDR3 reads CACDILGDFGDTRQMFF. The CDR3 coding sequence is TGTGCCTGTGACATACTGGGGGATTTTGGGGACACACGACAGATGTTTTTC.

Turning to this clone: Just one base apart from a much larger clone, this may be a read error. The chain recombines TRDV2 with TRDJ1; D is possibly TRDD3 (5 bases). The germline CDR1 and CDR2 sequences are GEAIGNYY and EKD. This CDR3 region has 13 residues. CDR3 sequence (DNA): TGTGCCTGTGACACCGGGGACACCGATAAACCCATCTTT. Translated: CACDTGDTDKPIF.

This clone was observed a few times. For this DNA, TCRdb reports the protein of a much larger clone, which diverges at residue 13, most likely from a read error; the protein presented here is translated directly from the DNA. This chain joins TRDV2 and TRDJ3; the D gene is possibly TRDD3 (5 bases). CDR3 length: 18 amino acids. Germline loops: CDR1 GEAIGNYY, CDR2 EKD. Here the CDR3 reads CACDTAGTSSWDARQMFF. The CDR3 bases are TGTGCCTGTGACACCGCTGGGACTAGCTCCTGGGACGCCCGACAGATGTTTTTC.

This clone is deemed large. Other nucleotide sequences from this sample produce the same CDR3. V and J are TRDV2 and TRDJ2; 9 nucleotides match TRDD3. This CDR3 is 15 amino acids long. Unmatched junction bases numbered 1, after V lost 2 bases and J lost 1 base. CDR1 and CDR2 (germline): GEAIGNYY, EKD. CDR3 region: CACDILGDLTAQLFF. The CDR3 DNA is TGTGCCTGTGACATACTGGGGGATTTGACAGCACAACTCTTCTTT.

In the case of this clone: One end of the junction fails to match germline, which may point to a read error. Other DNA variants within this sample encode the same CDR3. The V gene is TRDV2, the J gene TRDJ3; 13 bases agree with TRDD3. The J gene is not listed in TCRdb, so it was assigned here from a DNA match to germline. The CDR3 sequence is 21 residues long. Germline V gives CDR1 GEAIGNYY, CDR2 EKD. The CDR3 loop is CACDTVLGDTTSSWDTRQMFF. For the CDR3, the DNA is TGTGCCTGCGACACCGTACTGGGGGATACGACCAGCTCCTGGGACACCCGACAGATGTTTTTC.

This clone has more than one count but fewer than ten. A much larger clone lies one base from this, so it may be a read error. The chain has TRDV2 and TRDJ3; 10 nucleotides match TRDD3. This CDR3 is built from 21 residues. V shed 0 bases, J shed 0 bases, and the junction held 10 bases outside the gene matches. Germline loops: CDR1 GEAIGNYY, CDR2 EKD. The CDR3, as DNA: TGTGCCTGTGACACCGTTCTTACTCTGGGGGATAGCTCCTGGGACACCCGACAGATGTTTTTC. Protein: CACDTVLTLGDSSWDTRQMFF.

Relative to its sample, this clone is medium-sized. The rearrangement joins TRDV2 to TRDJ3, with TRDD3 matching 11 bases. The J segment lost 0 bases and the V segment lost 2 bases, leaving 8 bases of the junction unmatched. The CDR3 loop spans 20 amino acids. Per the germline V gene, CDR1 is GEAIGNYY and CDR2 is EKD. The CDR3 nucleotides read TGTGCCTGTGACAATTTGGGGGATACGTCCATCTCCTGGGACACCCGACAGATGTTTTTC. It encodes CACDNLGDTSISWDTRQMFF.

By sample share, this clone is medium-sized. Other DNA sequences in the same sample also yield this CDR3. The chain uses TRDV2 and TRDJ3; 10 nucleotides match TRDD3. This CDR3 comprises 18 residues. J was trimmed by 5 bases and V by 1 base; bases with no gene match: 7. Germline lookup yields CDR1 GEAIGNYY and CDR2 EKD. CDR3 coding DNA: TGTGCCTGTGACACGTACTGGGGGATGCGCCGGGACACCCGACAGATGTTTTTC. This gives the protein CACDTYWGMRRDTRQMFF.

The sample holds a few counts of this clone. The protein recorded in TCRdb matches a much larger clone and deviates from this DNA's translation at residue 9, suggesting a read error; the protein here is obtained by translating the DNA. This sample includes further DNA sequences coding for the same CDR3. The chain joins TRDV2 to TRDJ3; tentatively, D is TRDD3 (5 bases). The CDR3 is made up of 18 amino acids. Trimming took off 0 bases at V and 0 bases at J, with 11 bases between the two ends. Germline CDR1 reads GEAIGNYY; CDR2 reads EKD. The CDR3 loop reads CACDTVGGGSWDTRQMFF. DNA for the CDR3: TGTGCCTGTGACACCGTCGGGGGGGGCTCCTGGGACACCCGACAGATGTTTTTC.

This clone was counted between two and nine times. This may be a read error, as it is one base from a much larger clone. The rearrangement links TRDV2 to TRDJ1; the match to TRDD3 covers 12 bases. CDR3 length equals 16 residues. In germline, CDR1 is GEAIGNYY, CDR2 EKD. Here the CDR3 reads CARDTLGDTYTDKLIF. Written as DNA, the CDR3 is TGTGCCCGTGACACGCTGGGGGATACGTACACCGATAAACTCATCTTT.

This clone was seen a handful of times. The mismatch at residue 5 between this DNA's translation and the TCRdb protein of a much larger clone likely reflects a read error; the protein shown is translated from the DNA. This chain joins TRDV2 and TRDJ2; the D gene is possibly TRDD3 (5 bases). CDR3 length: 17 residues. V was pared by 3 bases and J by 0 bases, with 16 bases between. The germline V gene has CDR1 GEAIGNYY and CDR2 EKD. CDR3 in DNA: TGTGCCTGTGACGCCGTCAGGGGACTAGCTTTGACAGCACAACTCTTCTTT. Translated, it gives CACDAVRGLALTAQLFF.

This clone appeared a few times. The same CDR3 arises from other DNA sequences in this sample as well. As DNA, the CDR3 is TGTGCCTGTGACGAGATACGCGGTACCGACTCCTGGGACACCCGACAGATGTTTTTC. Translated, it gives CACDEIRGTDSWDTRQMFF. The V call is TRDV2, the J call TRDJ3; perhaps TRDD3 as D (6 bases). Germline V gives CDR1 GEAIGNYY, CDR2 EKD. CDR3 length equals 19 residues. Trimming removed 3 bases at V and 0 bases at J, with 17 bases between.

The chain couples TRDV2 to TRDJ3; TRDD3 matches at 13 bases. Looked up from germline, CDR1 is GEAIGNYY and CDR2 is EKD. CDR3 size: 21 residues. Germline trimming cut 0 bases from V and 1 base from J; bases unmatched to any gene: 8. The CDR3 spells CACDTVLGDTLLSWDTRQMFF. DNA for the CDR3: TGTGCCTGTGACACCGTACTGGGGGATACGCTTTTGTCCTGGGACACCCGACAGATGTTTTTC.

Notes on this clone: A junction boundary mismatches the germline segment, possibly from a read error. The J gene is TRDJ1, the V gene TRDV1, with 8 bases fitting TRDD3. The CDR3 has 19 amino acids. CDR1 and CDR2 (germline): TSWWSYY, QGS. CDR3 sequence (DNA): TGTGCTCTTGGGGGACCGTTTCTGGGGGACCTGACACCGCGCGATAAGCTCATCTTT. Its protein is CALGGPFLGDLTPRDKLIF.

In its sample, this clone is medium-sized (0.01 to 0.1%). This chain uses TRDV2 with TRDJ3, with a possible D match to TRDD3 (5 bases). Germline lookup yields CDR1 GEAIGNYY and CDR2 EKD. The CDR3 extends over 16 amino acids. V lost 3 bases, J lost 2 bases, and 10 bases lay in between. CDR3 sequence (DNA): TGTGCCTGTGACGGGATGGAGACCTGGGACACCCGACAGATGTTTTTC. It codes for CACDGMETWDTRQMFF.

Note on this clone: A far larger clone is one base from this, pointing to a likely read error. Other DNA sequences in the same sample also yield this CDR3. The chain carries TRDV2 and TRDJ3; D might be TRDD3 (5 bases). The V gene's germline CDR1 is GEAIGNYY and CDR2 EKD. The CDR3 consists of 19 residues. In DNA form, the CDR3 reads TGTGCCTGTGACACCGCGGGGGTCTTCAGCTCCTGGGACACCCGCCAGATGTTTTTC. Protein: CACDTAGVFSSWDTRQMFF.

The table lists this clone with a few counts. TCRdb's protein for this DNA is that of a much larger clone and differs from the translation at residue 4, likely a read error; the protein shown is the DNA translation. This chain links TRDV2 with TRDJ2, with 7 nucleotides matching TRDD3. Germline values: CDR1 GEAIGNYY, CDR2 EKD. The CDR3 loop spans 14 amino acids. CDR3 sequence reads: CACGTAGDTAQLFF. In DNA, the CDR3 is TGTGCCTGTGGCACCGCGGGGGATACAGCACAACTCTTCTTT.

In regard to this clone: Different DNA sequences within this sample yield the same CDR3. The V and J genes are TRDV2 and TRDJ3; D gene ambiguous. Trimming took off 0 bases at V and 1 base at J, with 9 bases between the two ends. This CDR3 is built from 17 residues. Germline V gives CDR1 GEAIGNYY, CDR2 EKD. The DNA of the CDR3 is TGTGCCTGTGACACCGTACTAGGGTCCTGGGACACCCGACAGATGTTTTTC. It specifies CACDTVLGSWDTRQMFF.

In its sample, this clone is medium-sized (0.01 to 0.1%). The identical CDR3 is also encoded by other nucleotide sequences in the sample. The CDR3 sequence is CACDTWGVGAQLFF. CDR3 nucleotide sequence: TGTGCCTGTGACACCTGGGGGGTGGGAGCACAACTCTTCTTT. The chain links TRDV2 to TRDJ2; possible D gene TRDD3, 6 bases. The CDR3 covers 14 residues. The germline gives CDR1 GEAIGNYY, CDR2 EKD. V was shortened by 0 bases and J by 7 bases, with 11 bases between the two germline ends.

As regards this clone: At one end the junction does not follow the germline gene, possibly because of a read error. The J gene is TRDJ3, the V gene TRDV2; TRDD3 matches 7 bases. There are 21 residues in the CDR3. Germline-derived CDR1 and CDR2 are GEAIGNYY and EKD. CDR3 in amino acids: CARDTVRGMPLSSWDTRQMFF. The CDR3 DNA follows: TGTGCCCGTGACACCGTGAGGGGGATGCCCCTCAGCTCCTGGGACACCCGACAGATGTTTTTC.

By share, this clone ranks as medium-sized. This chain uses TRDV2 with TRDJ1; 11 nucleotides align to TRDD3. With 3 bases clipped from V and 4 bases from J, the junction kept 6 bases outside the gene matches. Germline V CDR1 and CDR2: GEAIGNYY, EKD. The CDR3 totals 15 residues. The CDR3 sequence is CACDVLGDKDDKLIF. The CDR3, as DNA: TGTGCCTGTGACGTACTGGGGGATAAGGACGATAAACTCATCTTT.

This clone came up a few times. For this DNA, TCRdb reports the protein of a much larger clone, which diverges at residue 11, most likely from a read error; the protein presented here is translated directly from the DNA. This chain uses TRDV2 with TRDJ3; 9 nucleotides align to TRDD3. Germline V CDR1 and CDR2: GEAIGNYY, EKD. The CDR3 has 17 amino acids. The CDR3 loop reads CACDTWGISWGTRQMFF. DNA of the CDR3: TGTGCCTGTGACACCTGGGGGATATCCTGGGGCACCCGACAGATGTTTTTC.

This clone has only a few counts. Since a much larger clone is just one base distant, this may be a read error. The rearrangement joins TRDV2 to TRDJ3; TRDD3 aligns across 13 bases. The CDR3 consists of 21 residues. With 3 bases clipped from V and 0 bases from J, the junction kept 10 bases outside the gene matches. Germline assignment: CDR1 GEAIGNYY and CDR2 EKD. The CDR3 nucleotides are TGTGCCTGTGACGCCTTACTGGGGGATACGCATAACTCCTGGGACACCCGACAGATGTTTTTC. This gives the protein CACDALLGDTHNSWDTRQMFF.